The entry below gives a single T cell receptor beta chain sequence along with its context. This clone was recorded a few times. Its antigen specificity is not known. No much larger clone exists at a distance of one base, and base qualities are not known. The data originate from a study of cytomegalovirus exposure and HLA in healthy donors (dated by TCRdb to the late 2010s). At the level of the whole study: An earlier analysis of roughly 500 of the donors reported 250 to 350 Gb of sequence data and 100 million to 140 million unique TCR beta sequences from about 179 million T cells. On average, roughly 240,000 unique TCR beta nucleotide sequences were sequenced per donor among 398 genotyped donors of the cohort, with roughly 18% of those sequences being non-productive. HLA typing included class I and class II loci at four-digit resolution. The aim of the study was to test whether cataloging public T cell receptors could identify signatures of past pathogen exposure. Every discovery cohort repertoire had been produced on one sequencing platform. About 300 gigabases of sequencing data and tens of millions of unique TCR sequences were included in an early release covering about 600 HLA-typed donors. Several DR-DQ haplotypes were treated as single units for association and clustering because of strong linkage in the cohort. The later analysis used no new phenotypic data to find candidate immune exposures, relying instead on TCR beta sequences and their occurrence across donors. An earlier analysis of 587 of the donors used high-throughput TCR beta sequencing to judge whether each TCR beta V gene segment behaved as functional or pseudogenic. The T cell repertoires of 550 to 850 subjects were profiled by immunosequencing and related to cytomegalovirus serostatus. In addition to the first cohort of 666 subjects, a separate validation cohort of approximately 120 different subjects was used. To study patterns of TCR occurrence, a later analysis re-analyzed previously published TCR beta repertoires from several hundred donors and added high-resolution HLA genotyping. Donor age, sex, ethnicity and CMV serostatus were compiled alongside the repertoire data. Among the roughly 400 genotyped donors, under 90% belonged to the genetic ancestry cluster associated with self-reported Caucasian donors. A later genetic analysis used genome-wide SNP genotypes for about 60% of the roughly 670 donors, treating that subset as a discovery cohort. The number of typed donors differed by locus: about 620-640 for A, B, C, DRB1 and DQB1; 522 for DQA1; approximately 600 for DPA1; and roughly 450 for DPB1. The study combined high-throughput TCR immunosequencing, statistical association of individual TCRs with disease status, and machine learning to predict cytomegalovirus infection status. General study outcomes and caveats: Strong co-occurrence of HLA alleles, especially DR and DQ, made assigning TCR associations to individual alleles difficult. In an earlier analysis of 587 of the donors, most TCR beta V segments appeared in productive rearrangements about 90% or about 30% of the time, broadly matching IMGT annotations. A later genetic analysis reported fewer N-insertions in productive TCRs among donors in an Asian-associated ancestry cluster than the roughly 700-donor mean. A further reported finding was that TCR beta sequences accurately predicted the HLA-A and HLA-B alleles for most subjects in the first cohort. Over 15 rarely observed V segments, including chromosome 9 orphons, were excluded from the earlier analysis of about 610 of the donors because counts were too low. Some IMGT-functional V segments, including TRBV6-2 and TRBV6-3, could not be distinguished by the 87-base-pair reads and were therefore excluded. Compared with equally common non-associated chains, HLA-associated TCR beta chains in a later analysis were more clonally expanded and had lower generation probabilities. Presence/absence analyses assumed roughly uniform sequencing depth across donors, an assumption that may not hold. In a later genetic analysis, a missense DCLRE1C variant was associated with V-gene and J-gene trimming of TCR beta chains, and the association was replicated in an independent cohort. While some public TCRs were present in many individuals, most TCR sequences turned up only very rarely across donors. The study gave a list of under 200 TCR beta chains associated with cytomegalovirus. A later analysis associated 15,000 to 20,000 TCR beta sequences with specific HLA alleles at a false discovery rate of 0.05. A group of highly shared sequence variants was considered likely to be a technical artifact of the sequencing pipeline. The only immune exposure information available for the cohort was CMV serostatus. Because HLA typing was unavailable for some donors at each locus, only the typed subset was used in association tests. A later analysis found that TCR association rates varied across HLA loci, with DRB1 alleles showing the most associated TCRs and HLA-C alleles the fewest. Only TCR beta chains were sequenced in this cohort, and the absence of alpha or paired-chain data limited detectable features. The classifier was reported to diagnose cytomegalovirus status with high specificity and sensitivity in both the original cohort and the validation cohort. In a later analysis, several top co-occurrence clusters were reported to appear linked to parvovirus B19, influenza, CMV and Epstein-Barr virus. Linkage disequilibrium might explain the correlated functional status among segregating V segments, but an unknown experimental factor could not be ruled out. A few of the identified cytomegalovirus-associated TCR beta chains were confirmed in vitro to be specific for cytomegalovirus antigens. According to the authors, the approach could potentially be generalized to other disease states and immunological phenotypes. According to a later analysis, most CMV-associated TCR beta chains appeared to be HLA-restricted, and the HLA associations seemed to be driven largely by CMV exposure.

Measured from the cysteine to the phenylalanine, the CDR3 is 14 residues long. The CDR3 DNA has 42 bases and is translated from base 1. A distance of 8 bases separates the germline ends of V and J, which lose 1 base and 4 bases respectively. The germline V gene encodes CDR1 MGHDK and CDR2 SYGVNS. The method was the immunoSEQ multiplex PCR assay. A mixture of 60 forward primers for TCR Vbeta segments and 13 reverse primers for TCR Jbeta segments was used in the multiplex PCR. The CDR3 region of rearranged TCR beta genes was amplified from genomic DNA with a multiplex PCR assay. Amplified TCR beta libraries were sequenced as 87-base-pair reads on the Illumina HiSeq System. Turning to the authors' computational methods: In a later analysis, tens of millions of unique TCR beta chains were counted across the roughly 610 repertoires, and roughly 11 million of these chains were shared by at least two donors. Raw reads were error-corrected and collapsed into unique sequences by a nearest-neighbor algorithm in which closely related sequences were merged to remove PCR and sequencing errors. To assign V, D and J gene segments, CDR3 sequences were aligned to IMGT reference sequences. For a sequence to be retained, at least a six-nucleotide match to both a V gene segment and a J gene segment was required. A rearrangement counted as productive if the CDR3 had no stop codons and remained in frame with V and J, and every other rearrangement counted as non-productive. Following IMGT convention, CDR3 was defined as the stretch from the second conserved V-encoded cysteine to the conserved J-encoded phenylalanine. Sequences without an unambiguous match to a single V gene segment were excluded from the earlier analysis of about 600 of the donors. An earlier analysis of approximately 590 of the donors called V segments functional above 56.7% productive rearrangements and segregating when the between-donor standard deviation exceeded 5%. To diagnose cytomegalovirus status from the catalog of TCR beta chain sequences, a statistical classification framework was built. A later analysis assigned V and J genes by comparing TCR nucleotide sequences with IMGT/GENE-DB human TR gene sequences. In a later analysis, CDR3 sequences and most-parsimonious VDJ recombination scenarios were assigned using the TCRdist pipeline. In a later analysis, each TCR beta chain was defined by its CDR3 amino acid sequence together with its V-gene family, and reads without a unique V-gene family were excluded. A later analysis removed nearly 600 highly shared, low-generation-probability nucleotide sequences to deal with suspected cross-contamination and a sequencing artifact. In a later analysis, a clonal expansion index for each public chain was calculated from normalized within-repertoire ranks of inferred template counts. In a later analysis, generation probabilities were computed using a VDJ recombination model fitted to out-of-frame rearrangements, and the results were checked against IGoR. In a later analysis, TCR-TCR, TCR-HLA and TCR-CMV co-occurrence was scored with hypergeometric tests, and a repertoire-size bias correction was applied to TCR pairs. To estimate false discovery rates, a later analysis permuted the HLA or CMV assignments 20 times. In a later analysis, co-occurring TCRs were grouped using DBSCAN, with TCRdist sequence similarity added in when clustering inside HLA-allele-positive subsets. For co-occurrence clustering, repertoires with fewer than 30,000 or more than 120,000 public chains were excluded, along with a handful of repertoires with anomalous nucleotide sharing. Imported from immuneACCESS, the table was reduced by TCRdb to in-frame sequences with V and J called. These copies leave out some clones; in studies compared against another copy, an unresolved V gene accounts for under half, and the cause of the remainder is not known. The DNA gave D and trimming, while V, J and clone size come from that table. The sample table shows some 180,000 clones, and 70% to 80% are seen once. The ten largest clones represent under 4.5% of the sample.

In total, 630 or so healthy bone marrow donors made up the cohort. Cohort members were all nominally healthy when sampled, although unrecorded immune exposures were likely present. The donor tested CMV seropositive and was one of the 289 seropositive cohort members. Each donor provided a peripheral blood sample, and peripheral blood mononuclear cells were used for TCR beta sequencing. Genomic DNA was extracted from the blood cell samples with the Qiagen DNeasy Blood Extraction Kit. The sequence is built from TRBV25-1 and TRBJ1-3; the D gene lacks a confident call. The TCR sequence derives from a woman aged 25 to 39 in good health and CMV-seropositive. Material for sequencing was PBMCs. In nucleotides, the sequence is TGTGCCAGCAGTGAATTGGGAGGGGGAAACACCATATATTTT. This encodes CASSELGGGNTIYF.